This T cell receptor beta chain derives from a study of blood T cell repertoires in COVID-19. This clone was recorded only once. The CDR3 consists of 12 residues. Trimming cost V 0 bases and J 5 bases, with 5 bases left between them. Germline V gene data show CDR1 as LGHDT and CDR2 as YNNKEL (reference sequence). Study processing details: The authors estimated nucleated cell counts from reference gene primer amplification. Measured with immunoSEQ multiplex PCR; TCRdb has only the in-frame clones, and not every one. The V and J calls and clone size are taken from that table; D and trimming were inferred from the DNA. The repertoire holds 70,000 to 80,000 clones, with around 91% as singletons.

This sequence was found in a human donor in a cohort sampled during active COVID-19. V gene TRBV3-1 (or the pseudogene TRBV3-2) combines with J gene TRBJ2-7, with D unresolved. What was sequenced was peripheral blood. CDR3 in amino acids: CASSQDPDEQYF. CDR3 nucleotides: TGTGCCAGCAGCCAAGACCCCGACGAGCAGTACTTC.